This section outlines one T cell receptor beta chain sequence together with its context. As yet, its antigen is unknown. Approximately 1.8 micrograms of genomic DNA came from cryopreserved PBMCs for TCR beta libraries. The intended depth for sequencing was 1 in 200,000 to 1 in 1 million T cells. The assay was immunoSEQ multiplex PCR, and TCRdb's table has in-frame clones only and misses some. The table has hundreds of thousands of clones, more than 65% seen once. Germline V gives CDR1 SGHDN, CDR2 FVKESK. This CDR3 spans 15 amino acids. The ends were cut back, 0 bases at V and 0 bases at J, with 6 bases in the middle. The sample is drawn from a study of cytotoxic CD8 clonotypes in ibrutinib-treated CLL. Study summary: Mean per-sample yields comprised 255,043 productive templates and 85,000 to 95,000 productive rearrangements. Overall study results and limits: Clonality (at baseline) was higher than in age-matched healthy donors and tracked circulating CD8+ T-cell counts.

This TCR was recovered from a human donor with chronic lymphocytic leukemia. Sequencing was performed on PBMCs, taken before ibrutinib treatment. The chain employs TRBV14 and TRBJ1-3; D is unresolved. In nucleotides, the CDR3 is TGTGCCAGCAGCCAAGAAAGGCCCTCTGGAAACACCATATATTTT. It translates to CASSQERPSGNTIYF.